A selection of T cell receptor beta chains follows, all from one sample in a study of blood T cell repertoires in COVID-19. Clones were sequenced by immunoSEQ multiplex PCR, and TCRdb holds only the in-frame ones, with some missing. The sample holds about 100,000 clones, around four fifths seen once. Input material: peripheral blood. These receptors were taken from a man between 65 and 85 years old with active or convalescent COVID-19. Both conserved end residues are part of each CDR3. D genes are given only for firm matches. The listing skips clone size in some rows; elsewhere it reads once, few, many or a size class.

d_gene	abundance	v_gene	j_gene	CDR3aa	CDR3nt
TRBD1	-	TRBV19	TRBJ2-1	CASSILGTGYNEQFF	TGTGCCAGTAGTATATTGGGGACAGGGTACAATGAGCAGTTCTTC
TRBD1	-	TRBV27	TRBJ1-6	CASSNTGDSPLHF	TGTGCCAGCAGTAACACAGGGGATTCACCCCTCCACTTT
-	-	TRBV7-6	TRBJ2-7	CASSLGIEQYF	TGTGCCAGCAGCTTAGGTATCGAGCAGTACTTC
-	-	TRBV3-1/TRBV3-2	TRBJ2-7	CASSLGWTGAYEQYF	TGTGCCAGCAGCCTCGGATGGACGGGAGCCTACGAGCAGTACTTC
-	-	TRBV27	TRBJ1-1	CASSAAGTKYTEAFF	TGTGCCAGCAGTGCGGCCGGGACAAAGTACACTGAAGCTTTCTTT
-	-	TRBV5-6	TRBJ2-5	CASSLPSETQYF	TGTGCCAGCAGCCTCCCTAGCGAGACCCAGTACTTC
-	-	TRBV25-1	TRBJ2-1	CASSDEGRDEQFF	TGTGCCAGCAGTGACGAAGGGCGGGATGAGCAGTTCTTC
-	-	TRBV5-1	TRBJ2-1	CASSLVRESYNEQFF	TGCGCCAGCAGCTTGGTACGGGAATCCTACAATGAGCAGTTCTTC
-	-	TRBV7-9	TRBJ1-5	CASSLGPGDQPQHF	TGTGCCAGCAGCTTAGGACCAGGGGATCAGCCCCAGCATTTT
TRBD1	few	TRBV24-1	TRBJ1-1	CATSDLDRGIGGEAFF	TGTGCCACCAGTGATTTGGACAGGGGAATTGGTGGTGAAGCTTTCTTT
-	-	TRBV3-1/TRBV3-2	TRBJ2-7	CASSQDGRYEQYF	TGTGCCAGCAGCCAAGATGGGCGCTACGAGCAGTACTTC
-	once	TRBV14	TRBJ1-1	CASSKTRVKGTEAFF	TGTGCCAGCAGCAAGACCAGGGTAAAGGGCACTGAAGCTTTCTTT
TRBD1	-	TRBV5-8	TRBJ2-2	CASSLRKDRGNTGELFF	TGTGCCAGCAGCTTGCGAAAGGACAGGGGAAACACCGGGGAGCTGTTTTTT
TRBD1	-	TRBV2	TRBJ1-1	CASRTGGHGTEAFF	TGTGCCAGCAGGACAGGGGGCCATGGCACTGAAGCTTTCTTT
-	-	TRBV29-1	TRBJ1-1	CSVDGGNTEAFF	TGCAGCGTTGACGGAGGGAACACTGAAGCTTTCTTT
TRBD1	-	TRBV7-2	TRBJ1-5	CASSLAGQGAVGQPQHF	TGTGCCAGCAGCTTAGCAGGACAGGGGGCGGTAGGCCAGCCCCAGCATTTT
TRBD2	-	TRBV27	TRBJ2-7	CASGISGAYYEQYF	TGTGCCAGTGGGATTAGCGGGGCCTACTACGAGCAGTACTTC
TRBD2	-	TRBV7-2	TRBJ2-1	CASSTKTSGGANYNEQFF	TGTGCCAGCAGCACAAAGACTAGCGGGGGGGCGAACTACAATGAGCAGTTCTTC
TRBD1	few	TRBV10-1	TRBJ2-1	CASSDLRTGTYNEQFF	TGCGCCAGCAGTGATCTAAGGACAGGGACCTACAATGAGCAGTTCTTC
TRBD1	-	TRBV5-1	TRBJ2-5	CASSLASGGRQETQYF	TGCGCCAGCAGCTTGGCCTCAGGGGGACGCCAAGAGACCCAGTACTTC
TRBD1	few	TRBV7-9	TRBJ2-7	CASSLGQNLREQYF	TGTGCCAGCAGCTTGGGACAGAACCTTCGGGAGCAGTACTTC
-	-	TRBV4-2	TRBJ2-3	CASSQEIQGATDTQYF	TGTGCCAGCAGCCAAGAGATTCAAGGGGCGACAGATACGCAGTATTTT
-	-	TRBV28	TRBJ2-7	CASSLEARWYF	TGTGCCAGCAGTTTAGAGGCGAGATGGTACTTC
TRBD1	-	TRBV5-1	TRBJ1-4	CASSPGTVNEKLFF	TGCGCCAGCAGCCCCGGGACAGTGAATGAAAAACTGTTTTTT
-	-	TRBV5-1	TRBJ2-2	CASTQTDTGELFF	TGCGCCAGCACCCAGACAGATACCGGGGAGCTGTTTTTT
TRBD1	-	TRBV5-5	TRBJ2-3	CASSSGTGGMDTQYF	TGTGCCAGCAGCTCGGGGACAGGGGGGATGGATACGCAGTATTTT
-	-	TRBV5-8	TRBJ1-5	CASSFSHGGGQPQHF	TGTGCCAGCAGCTTTTCACACGGAGGCGGCCAGCCCCAGCATTTT
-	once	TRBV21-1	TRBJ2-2	CASSKKRRRVAGDSTGELFF	TGTGCCAGCAGCAAAAAGCGCCGTCGGGTAGCGGGGGACTCCACCGGGGAGCTGTTTTTT
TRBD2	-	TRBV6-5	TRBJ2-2	CASGSGVRSGELFF	TGTGCCAGCGGAAGCGGGGTCCGTTCCGGGGAGCTGTTTTTT
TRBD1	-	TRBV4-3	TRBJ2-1	CASSLGQYPEDEQFF	TGCGCCAGCAGCCTGGGACAGTACCCCGAGGATGAGCAGTTCTTC
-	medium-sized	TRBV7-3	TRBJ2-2	CASSLEVAGELFF	TGTGCCAGCAGCTTAGAGGTTGCCGGGGAGCTGTTTTTT
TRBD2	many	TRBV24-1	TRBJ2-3	CATSDRRTSGRAGGDTQYF	TGTGCCACCAGTGACCGAAGGACTAGCGGGAGGGCCGGGGGAGATACGCAGTATTTT
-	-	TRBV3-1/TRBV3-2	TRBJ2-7	CASSPSRGRARYEQYF	TGTGCCAGCAGCCCCTCTAGGGGCAGGGCCCGCTACGAGCAGTACTTC
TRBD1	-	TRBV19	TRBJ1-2	CASSRGDRGSVGGYTF	TGTGCCAGTAGTCGAGGAGACAGGGGATCGGTAGGTGGCTACACCTTC
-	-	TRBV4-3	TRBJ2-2	CASSQDTSSNTGELFF	TGCGCCAGCAGCCAAGATACTAGTTCGAACACCGGGGAGCTGTTTTTT
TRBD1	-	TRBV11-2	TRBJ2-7	CASSLDYGTAFYEQYF	TGTGCCAGCAGCTTAGATTACGGGACAGCTTTCTACGAGCAGTACTTC